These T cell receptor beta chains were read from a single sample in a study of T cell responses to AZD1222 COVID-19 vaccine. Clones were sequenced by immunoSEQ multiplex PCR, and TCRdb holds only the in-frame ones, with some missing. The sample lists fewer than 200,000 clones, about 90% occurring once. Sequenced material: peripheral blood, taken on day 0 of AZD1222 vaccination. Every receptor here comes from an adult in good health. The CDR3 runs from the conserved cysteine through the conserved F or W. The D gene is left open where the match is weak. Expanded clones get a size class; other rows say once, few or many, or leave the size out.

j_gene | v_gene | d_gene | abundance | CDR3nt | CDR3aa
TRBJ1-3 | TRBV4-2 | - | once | TGTGCCAGCAGCCAAGATCGAAGTACAGGGACTGGAAACACCATATATTTT | CASSQDRSTGTGNTIYF
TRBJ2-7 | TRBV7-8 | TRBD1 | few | TGTGCCAGCAGCCGGACCAGGGGGTACGAGTCCTACGAGCAGTACTTC | CASSRTRGYESYEQYF
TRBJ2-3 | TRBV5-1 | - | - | TGCGCCAGCAGCCGACAGTGGGCCGAGACAGATACGCAGTATTTT | CASSRQWAETDTQYF
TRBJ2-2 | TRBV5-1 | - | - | TGCGCCAGCAGCCCACAGGGCCCGAACACCGGGGAGCTGTTTTTT | CASSPQGPNTGELFF
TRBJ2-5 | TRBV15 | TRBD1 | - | TGTGCCACCAGCTCCCATAGGACCGGGACAGTTTTTCAAGAGACCCAGTACTTC | CATSSHRTGTVFQETQYF
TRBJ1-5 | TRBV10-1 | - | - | TGCGCCAGCAGTGAGTCGGGGGGTCGCCAGCATTTT | CASSESGGRQHF
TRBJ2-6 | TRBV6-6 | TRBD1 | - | TGTGCCAGCAGTCCCCGGACAGGGGGCTATGGGGCCAACGTCCTGACTTTC | CASSPRTGGYGANVLTF
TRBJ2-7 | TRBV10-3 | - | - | TGTGCCATCAGTGCTTCAGGTGTCCAAACCCCCTACGAGCAGTACTTC | CAISASGVQTPYEQYF
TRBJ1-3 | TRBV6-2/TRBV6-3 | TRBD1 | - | TGTGCCAGCAGTCGGACAGGGTTCGGAAACACCATATATTTT | CASSRTGFGNTIYF
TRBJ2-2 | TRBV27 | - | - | TGTGCCAGCAGTTTTAGGGGGATAAACACCGGGGAGCTGTTTTTT | CASSFRGINTGELFF
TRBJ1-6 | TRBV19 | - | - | TGTGCCAGTAGTACCCTCGGGGGGAATTCACCCCTCCACTTT | CASSTLGGNSPLHF
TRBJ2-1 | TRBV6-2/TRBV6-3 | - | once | TGTGCCAGCACCCCCCAGCGGAGATCATACAATGAGCAGTTCTTC | CASTPQRRSYNEQFF
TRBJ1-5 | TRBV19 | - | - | TGTGCCAGTATGGGGGCGCGTAGCAATCAGCCCCAGCATTTT | CASMGARSNQPQHF
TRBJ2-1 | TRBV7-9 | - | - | TGTGCCAGCAGCCCTAGGACTGGACCCAATGAGCAGTTCTTC | CASSPRTGPNEQFF
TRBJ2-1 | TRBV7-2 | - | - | TGTGCCAGCAGCTCGACAGAGTTCTACAATGAGCAGTTCTTC | CASSSTEFYNEQFF
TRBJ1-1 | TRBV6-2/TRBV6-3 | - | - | TGTGCCAGCAGTTTGCGTTCCACTGAAGCTTTCTTT | CASSLRSTEAFF
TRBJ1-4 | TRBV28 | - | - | TGTGCCAGCAGTGGCAGCTCAACTAATGAAAAACTGTTTTTT | CASSGSSTNEKLFF
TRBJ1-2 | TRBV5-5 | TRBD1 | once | TGTGCCAGCACAGCCCTCCTGGGACAGGGGGACTATGGCTACACCTTC | CASTALLGQGDYGYTF
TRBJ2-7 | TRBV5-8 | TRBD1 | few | TGTGCCAGCAGCTTGGCAGGGGGCAGCTACGAGCAGTACTTC | CASSLAGGSYEQYF
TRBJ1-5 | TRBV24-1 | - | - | TGTGCCACAAGATTCCAGGTAGGGGAGAGTCAGCCCCAGCATTTT | CATRFQVGESQPQHF
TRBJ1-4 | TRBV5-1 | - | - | TGCGCCAGCAGCTTGGAGGGGATAGGGAACGAAAAACTGTTTTTT | CASSLEGIGNEKLFF
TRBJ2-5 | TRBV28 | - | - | TGTGCCAGCAGTACGGGACGAGGCTGGTGGACCCAGTACTTC | CASSTGRGWWTQYF
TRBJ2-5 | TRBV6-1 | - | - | TGTGCCAGCAGTGTGTCACTTGGGAGATGGCAAGAGACCCAGTACTTC | CASSVSLGRWQETQYF
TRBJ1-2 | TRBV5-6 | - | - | TGTGCCAGCAGCTTGTGGGATTCAAACTATGGCTACACCTTC | CASSLWDSNYGYTF
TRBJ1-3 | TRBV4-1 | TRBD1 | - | TGCGCCAGCAGCCGAGGACAGGGAGCGTCTGGAAACACCATATATTTT | CASSRGQGASGNTIYF
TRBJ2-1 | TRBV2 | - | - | TGTGCCAGCAAATACGCCAATGAGCAGTTCTTC | CASKYANEQFF
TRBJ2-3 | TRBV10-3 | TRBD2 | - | TGTGCCACCCTCTCCGGGACTAGCGGCACAGATACGCAGTATTTT | CATLSGTSGTDTQYF
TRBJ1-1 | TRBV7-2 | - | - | TGTGCCAGCAGCTTCCTCTTCGACAGTGAAGCTTTCTTT | CASSFLFDSEAFF
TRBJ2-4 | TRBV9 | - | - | TGTGCCAGCAGCGCTCTGCCGACAATAGCCAAAAACATTCAGTACTTC | CASSALPTIAKNIQYF
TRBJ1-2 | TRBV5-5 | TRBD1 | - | TGTGCCAGCAGCACCGGGACAGGCTATGGCTACACCTTC | CASSTGTGYGYTF
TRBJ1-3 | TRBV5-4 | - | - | TGTGCCAGCAGCTTGGGTGGCTTCTCTGGAAACACCATATATTTT | CASSLGGFSGNTIYF
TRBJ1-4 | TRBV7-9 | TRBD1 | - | TGTGCCAGCAGCTTAGCGTTGGGACAGGAAAAACTGTTTTTT | CASSLALGQEKLFF
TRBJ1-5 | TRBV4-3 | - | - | TGCGCCAGCAGCCAAGATGTGGGACAGCCCCAGCATTTT | CASSQDVGQPQHF
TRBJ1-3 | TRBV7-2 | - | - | TGTGCCAGCAGCTTAGGCGGCGGCTCTGGAAACACCATATATTTT | CASSLGGGSGNTIYF
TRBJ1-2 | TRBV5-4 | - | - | TGTGCCAGCAGCTTAAAGGCTAACTATGGCTACACCTTC | CASSLKANYGYTF
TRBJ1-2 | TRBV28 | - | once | TGTGCCAGCAGTTTAAAGGGTTATGGCTACACCTTC | CASSLKGYGYTF
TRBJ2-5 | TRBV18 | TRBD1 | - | TGTGCCAGCTCACCGGGACAGCAAGAGACCCAGTACTTC | CASSPGQQETQYF
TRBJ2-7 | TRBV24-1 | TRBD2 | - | TGTGCCACCAGTGAGGGTGGACTAGCAGGGGAGCAGTACTTC | CATSEGGLAGEQYF
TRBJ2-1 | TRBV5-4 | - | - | TGTGCCAGCAGCTTGGGGGGAGAAAATGAGCAGTTCTTC | CASSLGGENEQFF
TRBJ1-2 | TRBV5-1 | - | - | TGCGCCAGCAGCCTATCCTCGACAGAACGCACGGGTCACTATGGCTACACCTTC | CASSLSSTERTGHYGYTF
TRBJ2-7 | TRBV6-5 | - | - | TGTGCCAGCAGTCCAATTAGCCTCTCCTACGAGCAGTACTTC | CASSPISLSYEQYF
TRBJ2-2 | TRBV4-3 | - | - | TGCGCCAGCAGCCAAGATCGTAGGGGGGTTGGGGAGCTGTTTTTT | CASSQDRRGVGELFF
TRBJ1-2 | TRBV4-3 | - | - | TGCGCCAGCAGCCAGGGGGCGCAGGGTGGCTACACCTTC | CASSQGAQGGYTF
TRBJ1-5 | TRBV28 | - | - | TGTGCCAGCAACCAGGGACGGCAGCCCCAGCATTTT | CASNQGRQPQHF
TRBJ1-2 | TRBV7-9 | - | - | TGTGCCAGCAGCTCGGACAGAGCCTATGGCTACACCTTC | CASSSDRAYGYTF
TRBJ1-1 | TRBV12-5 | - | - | TGTGCTAGTGGTTCGGGTGAGGGCACTGAAGCTTTCTTT | CASGSGEGTEAFF